This TCR beta chain stems from a study of a mutant IDH1 vaccine in newly diagnosed glioma. Note on this clone: Its antigen is not known.

The CDR3 length is 15 residues. Germline CDR1 SGHTA, CDR2 FQGNSA. The V end lost 2 bases, the J end lost 8 bases, and 18 bases lay between the germline ends. This table comes from immunoSEQ multiplex PCR, and its TCRdb copy is limited to in-frame clones, with some not included. There are about 60,000 clones in the sample; 86% occur only once, and 1.6% lies in the top ten. Time point of the sample: week 35, safety follow-up. In every dose of vaccine, 300 ug of mutant IDH1 20-mer peptide was given alongside topical imiquimod. This chain uses TRBV7-2 with TRBJ1-2, with D tentatively TRBD1 (6 bases). The sequence derives from a man between 35 and 55 years old with glioma. The specimen comprised PBMCs, sampled from a glioma patient whose treatment included an IDH1 peptide vaccine. The CDR3: CASSLSAQGMEGYTF. CDR3 bases: TGTGCCAGCAGCTTAAGTGCACAGGGAATGGAAGGCTACACCTTC.